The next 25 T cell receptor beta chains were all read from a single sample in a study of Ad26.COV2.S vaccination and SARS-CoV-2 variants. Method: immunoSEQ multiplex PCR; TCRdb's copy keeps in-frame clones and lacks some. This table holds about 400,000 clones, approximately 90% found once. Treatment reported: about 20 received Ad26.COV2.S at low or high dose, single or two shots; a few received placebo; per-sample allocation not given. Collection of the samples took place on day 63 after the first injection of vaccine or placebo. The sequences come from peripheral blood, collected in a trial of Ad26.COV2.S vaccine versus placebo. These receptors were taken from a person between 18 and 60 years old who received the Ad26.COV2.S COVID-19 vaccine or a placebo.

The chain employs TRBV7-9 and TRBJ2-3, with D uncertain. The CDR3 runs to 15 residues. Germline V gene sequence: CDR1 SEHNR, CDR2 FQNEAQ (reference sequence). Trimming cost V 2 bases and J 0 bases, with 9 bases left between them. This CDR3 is CASSLLLESTDTQYF. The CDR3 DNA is TGTGCCAGCAGCTTACTCTTAGAGAGCACAGATACGCAGTATTTT. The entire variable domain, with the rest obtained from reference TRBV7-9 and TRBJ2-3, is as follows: DTGVSQNPRHKITKRGQNVTFRCDPISEHNRLYWYRQTLGQGPEFLTYFQNEAQLEKSRLLSDRFSAERPKGSFSTLEIQRTEQGDSAMYLCASSLLLESTDTQYFGPGTRLTVL.

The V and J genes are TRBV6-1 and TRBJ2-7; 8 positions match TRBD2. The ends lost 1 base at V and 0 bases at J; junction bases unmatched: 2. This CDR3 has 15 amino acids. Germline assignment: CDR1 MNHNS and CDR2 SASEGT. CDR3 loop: CASSEEGTSSYEQYF. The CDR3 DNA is TGTGCCAGCAGTGAAGAGGGGACTAGCTCCTACGAGCAGTACTTC.

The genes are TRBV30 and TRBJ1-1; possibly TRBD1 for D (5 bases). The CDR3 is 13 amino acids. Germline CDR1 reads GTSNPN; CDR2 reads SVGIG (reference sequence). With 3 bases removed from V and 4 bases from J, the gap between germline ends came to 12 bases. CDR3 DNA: TGTGCCTGGAGGGCGGGGGGTGGCACTGAAGCTTTCTTT. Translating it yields CAWRAGGGTEAFF.

The CDR3 region has the DNA TGTGCCAGTAGTGTCGGAGGGGCTAATTCACCCCTCCACTTT. It is translated as CASSVGGANSPLHF. The chain combines TRBV19 with TRBJ1-6, with a weak D call TRBD1 (5 bases). The CDR3 consists of 14 residues. V was cut by 5 bases and J by 6 bases, with 11 bases left in between. Germline-derived CDR1 and CDR2 are LNHDA and SQIVND (reference sequence).

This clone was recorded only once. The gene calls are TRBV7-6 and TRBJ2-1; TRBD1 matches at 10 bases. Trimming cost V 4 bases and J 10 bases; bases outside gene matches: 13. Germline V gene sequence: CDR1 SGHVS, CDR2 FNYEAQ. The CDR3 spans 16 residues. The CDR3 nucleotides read TGTGCCAGCAGCTACGAGACAGGGGGCGTTTCGTGGGAGCAGTTCTTC. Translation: CASSYETGGVSWEQFF.

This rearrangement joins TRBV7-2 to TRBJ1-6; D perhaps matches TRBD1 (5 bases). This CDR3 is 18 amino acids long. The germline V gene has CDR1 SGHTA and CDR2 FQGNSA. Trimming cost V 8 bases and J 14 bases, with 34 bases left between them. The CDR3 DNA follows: TGTGCCAGCCGCCCCGGGGGTCAAAGGGCCACCAAAAATTCGGCCCTCCACTTT. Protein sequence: CASRPGGQRATKNSALHF.

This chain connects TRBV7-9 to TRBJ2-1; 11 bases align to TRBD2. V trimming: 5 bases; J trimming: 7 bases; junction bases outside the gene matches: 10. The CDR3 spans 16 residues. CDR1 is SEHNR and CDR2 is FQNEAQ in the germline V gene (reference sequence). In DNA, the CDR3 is TGTGCCAGCAGCCACAATAGCGGGAGGGGGACGAATGAGCAGTTCTTC. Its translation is CASSHNSGRGTNEQFF.

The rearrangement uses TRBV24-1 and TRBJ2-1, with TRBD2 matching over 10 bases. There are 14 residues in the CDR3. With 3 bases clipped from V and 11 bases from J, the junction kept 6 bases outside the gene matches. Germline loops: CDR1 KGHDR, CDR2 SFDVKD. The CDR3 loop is CATSDPRLAGQQFF. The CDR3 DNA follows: TGTGCCACCAGTGATCCAAGACTAGCGGGTCAGCAGTTCTTC.

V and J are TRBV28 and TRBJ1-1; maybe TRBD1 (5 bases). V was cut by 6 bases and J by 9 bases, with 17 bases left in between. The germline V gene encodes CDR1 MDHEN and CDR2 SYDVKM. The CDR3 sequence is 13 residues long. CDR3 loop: CASRPTGGFKAFF. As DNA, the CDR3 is TGTGCCAGCAGGCCCACGGGGGGATTTAAAGCTTTCTTT.

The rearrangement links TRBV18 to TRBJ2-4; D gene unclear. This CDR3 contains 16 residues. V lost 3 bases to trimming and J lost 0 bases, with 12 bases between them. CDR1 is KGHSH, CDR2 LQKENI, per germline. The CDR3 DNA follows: TGTGCCAGCTCACCTCTTCAGGTTTTAGCCAAAAACATTCAGTACTTC. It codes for CASSPLQVLAKNIQYF.

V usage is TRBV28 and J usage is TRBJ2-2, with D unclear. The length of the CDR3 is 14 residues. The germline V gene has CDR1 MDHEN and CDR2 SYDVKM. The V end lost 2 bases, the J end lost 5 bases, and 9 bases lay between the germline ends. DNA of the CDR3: TGTGCCAGCAGTTTAAATCGGAAAACCGGGGAGCTGTTTTTT. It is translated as CASSLNRKTGELFF. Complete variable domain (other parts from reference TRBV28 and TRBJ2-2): DVKVTQSSRYLVKRTGEKVFLECVQDMDHENMFWYRQDPGLGLRLIYFSYDVKMKEKGDIPEGYSVSREKKERFSLILESASTNQTSMYLCASSLNRKTGELFFGEGSRLTVL.

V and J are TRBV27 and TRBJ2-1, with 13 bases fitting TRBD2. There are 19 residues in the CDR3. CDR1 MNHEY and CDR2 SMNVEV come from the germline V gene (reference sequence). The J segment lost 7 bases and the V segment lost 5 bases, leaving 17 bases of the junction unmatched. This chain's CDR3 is CASSPRLAGGPQGGNEQFF. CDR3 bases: TGTGCCAGCAGTCCTCGACTAGCGGGAGGTCCCCAGGGGGGGAATGAGCAGTTCTTC.

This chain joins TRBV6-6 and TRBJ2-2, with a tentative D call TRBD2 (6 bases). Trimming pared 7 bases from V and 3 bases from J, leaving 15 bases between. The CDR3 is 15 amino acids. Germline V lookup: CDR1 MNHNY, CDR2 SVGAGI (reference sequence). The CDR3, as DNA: TGTGCCAGCACCCCGGTGGGACTCTACACCGGGGAGCTGTTTTTT. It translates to CASTPVGLYTGELFF.

CDR3 sequence reads: CAWSYGDSVSDTQYF. The CDR3 bases are TGTGCCTGGAGTTACGGGGACAGTGTTTCAGATACGCAGTATTTT. The chain is built from TRBV30 and TRBJ2-3; 7 bases align to TRBD1. This CDR3 comprises 15 residues. V shed 2 bases and J 4 bases; nucleotides not matched to a gene: 9. Germline CDR1 GTSNPN, CDR2 SVGIG (reference sequence).

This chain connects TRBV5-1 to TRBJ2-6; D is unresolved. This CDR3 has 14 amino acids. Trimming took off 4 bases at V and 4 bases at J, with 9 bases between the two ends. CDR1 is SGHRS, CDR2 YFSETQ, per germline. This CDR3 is CASSPPGGANVLTF. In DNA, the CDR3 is TGCGCCAGCAGCCCCCCCGGGGGGGCCAACGTCCTGACTTTC.

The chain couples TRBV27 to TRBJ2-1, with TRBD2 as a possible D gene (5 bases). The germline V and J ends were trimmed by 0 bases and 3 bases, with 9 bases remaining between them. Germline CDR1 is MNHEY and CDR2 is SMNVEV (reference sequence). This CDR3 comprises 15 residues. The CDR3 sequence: CASSLSSGLYNEQFF. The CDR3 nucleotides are TGTGCCAGCAGTTTATCCAGCGGCCTCTACAATGAGCAGTTCTTC.

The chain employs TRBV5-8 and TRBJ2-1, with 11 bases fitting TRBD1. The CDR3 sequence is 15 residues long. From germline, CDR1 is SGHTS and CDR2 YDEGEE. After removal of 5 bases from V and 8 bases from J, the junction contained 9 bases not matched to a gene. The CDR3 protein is CASRFGQGAHDEQFF. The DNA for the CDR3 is TGTGCCAGCAGATTCGGACAGGGGGCGCACGATGAGCAGTTCTTC.

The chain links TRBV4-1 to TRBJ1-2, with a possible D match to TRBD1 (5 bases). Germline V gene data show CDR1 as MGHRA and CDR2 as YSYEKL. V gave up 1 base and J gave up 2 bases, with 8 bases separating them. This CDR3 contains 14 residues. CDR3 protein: CASSQVGGNYGYTF. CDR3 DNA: TGCGCCAGCAGCCAAGTGGGGGGGAACTATGGCTACACCTTC.

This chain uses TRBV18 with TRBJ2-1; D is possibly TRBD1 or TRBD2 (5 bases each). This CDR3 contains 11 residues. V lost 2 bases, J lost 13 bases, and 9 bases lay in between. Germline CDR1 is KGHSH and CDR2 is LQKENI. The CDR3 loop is CASSPDRDQFF. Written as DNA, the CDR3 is TGTGCCAGCTCACCAGATAGGGACCAGTTCTTC.

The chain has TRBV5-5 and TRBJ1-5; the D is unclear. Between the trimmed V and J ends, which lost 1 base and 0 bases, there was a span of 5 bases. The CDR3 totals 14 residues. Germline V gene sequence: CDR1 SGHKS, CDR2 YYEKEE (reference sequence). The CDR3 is CASSLQSSNQPQHF. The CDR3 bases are TGTGCCAGCAGCTTGCAGAGTAGCAATCAGCCCCAGCATTTT.

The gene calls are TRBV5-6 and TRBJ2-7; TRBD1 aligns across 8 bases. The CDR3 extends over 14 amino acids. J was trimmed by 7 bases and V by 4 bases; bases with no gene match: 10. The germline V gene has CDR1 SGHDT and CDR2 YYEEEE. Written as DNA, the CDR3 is TGTGCCAGCAGCCCTATCCAGGGGGCTCGAGAGCAGTACTTC. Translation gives CASSPIQGAREQYF.

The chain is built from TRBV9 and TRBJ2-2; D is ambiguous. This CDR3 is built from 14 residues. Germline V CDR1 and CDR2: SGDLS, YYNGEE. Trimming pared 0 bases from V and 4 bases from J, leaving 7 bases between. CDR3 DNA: TGTGCCAGCAGCGTAGTAGCAATCACCGGGGAGCTGTTTTTT. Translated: CASSVVAITGELFF.

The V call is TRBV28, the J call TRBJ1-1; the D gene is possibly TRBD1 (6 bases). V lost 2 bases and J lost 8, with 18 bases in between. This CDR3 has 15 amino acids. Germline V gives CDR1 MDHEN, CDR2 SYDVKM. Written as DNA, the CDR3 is TGTGCCAGCAGTTTAAGAATGGGGGGGGCAACAGAAGCTTTCTTT. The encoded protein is CASSLRMGGATEAFF.

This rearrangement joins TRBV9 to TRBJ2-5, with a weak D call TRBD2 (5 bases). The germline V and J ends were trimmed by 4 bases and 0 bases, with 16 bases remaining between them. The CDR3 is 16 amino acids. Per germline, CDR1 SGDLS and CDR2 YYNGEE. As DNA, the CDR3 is TGTGCCAGCAGCTCCGAGGGCCGTAGGTACCAAGAGACCCAGTACTTC. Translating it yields CASSSEGRRYQETQYF.

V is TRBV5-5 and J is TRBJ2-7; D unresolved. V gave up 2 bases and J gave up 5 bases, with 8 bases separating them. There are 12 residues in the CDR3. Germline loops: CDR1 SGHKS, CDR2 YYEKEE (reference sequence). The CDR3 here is CASSLFTHEQYF. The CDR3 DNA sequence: TGTGCCAGCAGCTTATTCACCCACGAGCAGTACTTC.